The rows below give T cell receptor beta chains drawn from one sample of a study of graft-versus-host responses after intestinal transplantation. Generated by immunoSEQ multiplex PCR, the TCRdb table keeps only in-frame clones and is missing some. The repertoire includes 30,000 to 40,000 clones, around 95% of them detected once, and about 0.78% sits in the top ten. The sequences come from PBMCs, collected 16 days after intestinal transplant. Receptors originate from a human patient who received an intestinal transplant, so some T cells may come from the graft donor. Each CDR3 is given with its conserved first and last residue. The order of the fields is clone size, V gene, J gene, D gene, CDR3 DNA, CDR3 protein. D genes are given only for firm matches. Some rows have no size entry. The others give once, few or many, or a class for an expanded clone.

>.|TRBV9|TRBJ1-2|.
TGTGCCAGCAGCGTAGCTGAGTACACTTATGGCTACACCTTC
CASSVAEYTYGYTF
>.|TRBV27|TRBJ2-1|.
TGTGCCAGCAGTTCGGACAGTTGGGTGGACAATGAGCAGTTCTTC
CASSSDSWVDNEQFF
>.|TRBV4-1|TRBJ2-3|TRBD2
TGCGCCAGCAGCCAAGGCCCTGGGGGACTAGCGGGAGGGACAGATACGCAGTATTTT
CASSQGPGGLAGGTDTQYF
>.|TRBV27|TRBJ1-1|TRBD1
TGTGCCAGCAGTCTAGACAGGGGGACTGAAGCTTTCTTT
CASSLDRGTEAFF
>once|TRBV12-5|TRBJ1-1|.
TGTGCTAGTGGCCCAGGAGACGTTGACACTGAAGCTTTCTTT
CASGPGDVDTEAFF
>.|TRBV7-9|TRBJ2-3|.
TGTGCCAGCAGCCAAGGGTTCACAGATACGCAGTATTTT
CASSQGFTDTQYF
>.|TRBV27|TRBJ1-1|TRBD1
TGTGCCAGCAGCCGATTAGGGACAGGGGGTCCTAACACTGAAGCTTTCTTT
CASSRLGTGGPNTEAFF
>.|TRBV27|TRBJ1-1|.
TGTGCCAGCAGTTTATCCGTGACTTCCGGGGACACTGAAGCTTTCTTT
CASSLSVTSGDTEAFF
>.|TRBV4-1|TRBJ1-1|TRBD1
TGCGCCAGCAGCCATCCCGGCGCAGGGGGCGGGTCCACTGAAGCTTTCTTT
CASSHPGAGGGSTEAFF
>.|TRBV5-1|TRBJ2-5|TRBD2
TGCGCCAGCAGGCGGGGGACTAGCGGGAGGGTTCACCAAGAGACCCAGTACTTC
CASRRGTSGRVHQETQYF
>.|TRBV5-1|TRBJ2-2|TRBD1
TGCGCCAGCAACTTCGGACAGGGGGCGGGGACCGGGGAGCTGTTTTTT
CASNFGQGAGTGELFF
>.|TRBV28|TRBJ1-1|.
TGTGCCAGCAGCTTAAGCAGAATGAACATTGAAGCTTTCTTT
CASSLSRMNIEAFF
>.|TRBV29-1|TRBJ2-1|TRBD1
TGCAGCGTTTTTCACAGGGGCAATGAGCAGTTCTTC
CSVFHRGNEQFF
>.|TRBV28|TRBJ2-7|.
TGTGCCAGCAGTGACAGGAACGAGCAGTACTTC
CASSDRNEQYF
>.|TRBV6-5|TRBJ1-2|.
TGTGCCAGCAGTTACGAGGGTAACTATGGCTACACCTTC
CASSYEGNYGYTF
>.|TRBV11-3|TRBJ2-7|TRBD2
TGTGCCAGCAGCACCGGGACTAGCGGTTACTACGAGCAGTACTTC
CASSTGTSGYYEQYF
>.|TRBV19|TRBJ2-7|.
TGTGCCAGTAGTATAGGGGGCACAGCCTACGAGCAGTACTTC
CASSIGGTAYEQYF
>.|TRBV27|TRBJ2-7|TRBD1
TGTGCCAGCAGTCTTGGACAGGGGAGCTACGAGCAGTACTTC
CASSLGQGSYEQYF
>once|TRBV5-1|TRBJ2-1|TRBD2
TGCGCCAGCAGCTATCGGGCTAGCGGGGCTAGCTCCTACAATGAGCAGTTCTTC
CASSYRASGASSYNEQFF
>once|TRBV5-4|TRBJ1-5|.
TGTGCCAGCAGCTTGGAAGGCCCCAATCAGCCCCAGCATTTT
CASSLEGPNQPQHF
>once|TRBV4-2|TRBJ2-7|.
TGTGCCAGCAGCCAAGATACAAACGAGCAGTACTTC
CASSQDTNEQYF
>.|TRBV6-5|TRBJ2-7|TRBD1
TGTGCCAGCAGTTATGGGACAGGGGACAGGCAGTACTTC
CASSYGTGDRQYF